A single sample is the source of the 23 T cell receptor beta chains below, sequenced in a study of blood T cell repertoires in COVID-19. Only in-frame clones appear in the TCRdb table, and some are missing; sequencing was by immunoSEQ multiplex PCR. The profile shows 250,000 to 300,000 clones, about 90% of them singletons. Input material: peripheral blood. These receptors all stem from a young woman with COVID-19, enrolled during active disease.

CDR3 loop: CASSLAGAGGSTDTQYF. CDR3 DNA sequence: TGTGCCAGCAGCTTAGCGGGAGCGGGGGGGAGCACAGATACGCAGTATTTT. J is TRBJ2-3 and V is TRBV7-2, with TRBD2 identical over 10 bases. The germline V gene has CDR1 SGHTA and CDR2 FQGNSA. The CDR3 length is 17 residues. V dropped 0 bases and J dropped 0; count of bases not matched to a gene: 3.

The chain joins TRBV7-9 to TRBJ2-1, with D perhaps matching TRBD2 (6 bases). Germline V gives CDR1 SEHNR, CDR2 FQNEAQ (reference sequence). V was shortened by 5 bases and J by 0 bases, with 17 bases between the two germline ends. This CDR3 region has 17 residues. CDR3 in amino acids: CASSPRGAGSSYNEQFF. CDR3 nucleotides: TGTGCCAGCAGCCCTAGAGGGGCGGGGAGCTCCTACAATGAGCAGTTCTTC.

V usage is TRBV6-5 and J usage is TRBJ2-3; D is perhaps TRBD1 (5 bases). V shed 6 bases and J shed 1 base, with 5 bases lying between them. This CDR3 has 12 residues. The V gene's germline CDR1 is MNHEY and CDR2 SVGAGI. The CDR3 nucleotides are TGTGCCAGCAGAGGGGGCACAGATACGCAGTATTTT. It yields the protein CASRGGTDTQYF.

The chain uses TRBV5-1 and TRBJ2-1, with 9 bases that match TRBD1. V lost 3 bases, J lost 9 bases, and 13 bases stayed unmatched. The germline CDR1 and CDR2 sequences are SGHRS and YFSETQ. The CDR3 is 16 residues long. The CDR3, as DNA: TGCGCCAGCAGCTCCCCAGGGGACAGGGAGTTGAGTGAGCAGTTCTTC. It is translated as CASSSPGDRELSEQFF.

J is TRBJ1-1 and V is TRBV11-2; the D gene is possibly TRBD1 (5 bases). Germline V lookup: CDR1 SGHAT, CDR2 FQNNGV. CDR3 length equals 15 residues. V lost 4 bases, J lost 4 bases, and 16 bases lay in between. The CDR3 DNA sequence: TGTGCCAGCAGCTCCAGGGAGGGAGCACTCACTGAAGCTTTCTTT. This gives the protein CASSSREGALTEAFF.

This chain uses TRBV7-2 with TRBJ2-5, with a tentative D call TRBD2 (6 bases). V was pared by 1 base and J by 7 bases, with 13 bases between. Germline loops: CDR1 SGHTA, CDR2 FQGNSA. This CDR3 comprises 14 residues. This chain's CDR3 is CASSLGGVSPTQYF. CDR3 in DNA: TGTGCCAGCAGCTTAGGGGGGGTTTCTCCGACCCAGTACTTC.

The chain uses TRBV15 and TRBJ2-3, with 11 bases fitting TRBD1. The CDR3 is made up of 15 amino acids. V lost 8 bases to trimming and J lost 3 bases; unmatched junction nucleotides: 7. Per germline, CDR1 LNHNV and CDR2 YYDKDF (reference sequence). The chain's CDR3 is CATVGGTGGTDTQYF. DNA of the CDR3: TGTGCCACCGTCGGCGGGACAGGGGGGACAGATACGCAGTATTTT.

The gene calls are TRBV29-1 and TRBJ2-7, with D tentatively TRBD1 (6 bases). The germline V gene has CDR1 SQVTM and CDR2 ANQGSEA. The CDR3 has 13 amino acids. Between the trimmed V and J ends, which lost 3 bases and 6 bases, there was a span of 15 bases. CDR3 loop: CSVDVGASGEQYF. For the CDR3, the DNA is TGCAGCGTTGATGTGGGGGCGAGTGGCGAGCAGTACTTC.

This chain links TRBV19 with TRBJ2-2; 9 bases are shared with TRBD1. The trim removed 5 bases at V and 5 bases at J, leaving 3 bases unmatched. CDR3 length: 14 amino acids. The germline V gene encodes CDR1 LNHDA and CDR2 SQIVND (reference sequence). The DNA for the CDR3 is TGTGCCAGTAGTCACGGGACAGGGACCGGGGAGCTGTTTTTT. Translation: CASSHGTGTGELFF.

This chain links TRBV19 with TRBJ2-7, with D possibly TRBD2 on 5 matching bases. There are 13 residues in the CDR3. Germline CDR1 is LNHDA and CDR2 is SQIVND (reference sequence). Deletions cut 3 bases from V and 5 bases from J, with 11 bases between. The CDR3 sequence: CASSMTSGHEQYF. The CDR3 DNA sequence: TGTGCCAGTAGTATGACCAGCGGCCACGAGCAGTACTTC.

The rearrangement links TRBV7-9 to TRBJ2-1; TRBD2 agrees at 10 bases. Germline trimming cut 2 bases from V and 7 bases from J; bases unmatched to any gene: 5. CDR1 and CDR2 from the germline V gene are SEHNR and FQNEAQ (reference sequence). This CDR3 is 15 amino acids long. DNA for the CDR3: TGTGCCAGCAGCTTAAGCGGGGGGGCAACGAATGAGCAGTTCTTC. This gives the protein CASSLSGGATNEQFF.

Note on this clone: It is unclear where the CDR3 begins or ends on the DNA, so no DNA is shown, and the CDR3 is as TCRdb lists it. V and J are TRBV29-1 and TRBJ2-3; the table's D call of TRBD1 was not tested on the DNA. The CDR3 extends over 14 residues, inclusive of both ends. Germline CDR1 is SQVTM and CDR2 is ANQGSEA. The CDR3 is CSVASGTGGRGRYF.

The chain combines TRBV4-1 with TRBJ2-3; possibly TRBD2 for D (5 bases). The CDR3 is made up of 13 amino acids. The V end was cut by 1 base, the J end by 10 bases, with 12 bases between. Per the germline V gene, CDR1 is MGHRA and CDR2 is YSYEKL. CDR3 nucleotide sequence: TGCGCCAGCAGCCAAGTTTTCCCCGGGGCGCAGTATTTT. Translated, it gives CASSQVFPGAQYF.

The rearrangement joins TRBV2 to TRBJ1-1, with a weak D call TRBD1 (5 bases). From germline, CDR1 is SNHLY and CDR2 FYNNEI. Trimming took 4 bases from V and 4 from J, leaving 10 bases between them. The CDR3 loop spans 13 amino acids. As DNA, the CDR3 is TGTGCCAGCAGTGCGGACAAGGGCACTGAAGCTTTCTTT. Protein: CASSADKGTEAFF. Full variable domain (rest looked up from reference TRBV2 and TRBJ1-1): EPEVTQTPSHQVTQMGQEVILRCVPISNHLYFYWYRQILGQKVEFLVSFYNNEISEKSEIFDDQFSVERPDGSNFTLKIRSTKLEDSAMYFCASSADKGTEAFFGQGTRLTVV.

This chain connects TRBV28 to TRBJ2-7, with 7 bases matching TRBD1. This CDR3 contains 14 residues. J gave up 2 bases and V 7 bases, and 8 bases lay outside the gene matches. CDR1 and CDR2 (germline): MDHEN, SYDVKM. The CDR3 is CASNLQGPPYEQYF. CDR3 bases: TGTGCCAGCAACCTACAGGGGCCCCCCTACGAGCAGTACTTC. The variable domain in full, with the rest retrieved from reference TRBV28 and TRBJ2-7, is DVKVTQSSRYLVKRTGEKVFLECVQDMDHENMFWYRQDPGLGLRLIYFSYDVKMKEKGDIPEGYSVSREKKERFSLILESASTNQTSMYLCASNLQGPPYEQYFGPGTRLTVT.

The chain has TRBV6-5 and TRBJ1-2; D perhaps matches TRBD1 (6 bases). Germline V gene sequence: CDR1 MNHEY, CDR2 SVGAGI. The CDR3 consists of 12 residues. Trimming cost V 6 bases and J 7 bases, with 12 bases left between them. CDR3 DNA sequence: TGTGCCAGCAGCCCCGGACAGTTTGGCTACACCTTC. Translation: CASSPGQFGYTF.

V usage is TRBV5-4 and J usage is TRBJ2-5, with a weak D call TRBD2 (6 bases). V lost 6 bases and J lost 6, with 18 bases in between. CDR3 length: 14 residues. Germline values: CDR1 SGHNT, CDR2 YYREEE (reference sequence). The CDR3 nucleotides are TGTGCCAGCACCCAACCGGAGGGAGGCAAGACCCAGTACTTC. This encodes CASTQPEGGKTQYF.

The chain has TRBV3-1 (or the pseudogene TRBV3-2) and TRBJ1-2, with D hard to call. V shed 4 bases and J shed 6 bases, with 18 bases lying between them. This CDR3 comprises 15 residues. In germline, CDR1 is LGHDT, CDR2 YNNKEL (reference sequence). The CDR3 reads CASSLRSGGVDGYTF. CDR3 DNA sequence: TGTGCCAGCAGCCTCCGATCCGGCGGGGTGGATGGCTACACCTTC.

V gene TRBV2 combines with J gene TRBJ2-3, with TRBD2 matching 7 bases. The V gene end was trimmed by 3 bases and the J gene end by 5 bases; junction bases not matched to a gene: 8. The CDR3 runs to 15 residues. CDR1 SNHLY and CDR2 FYNNEI come from the germline V gene. The CDR3 sequence: CASSESGVRVDTQYF. The CDR3 nucleotides read TGTGCCAGCAGTGAGAGCGGGGTTAGGGTAGATACGCAGTATTTT.

This chain uses TRBV5-1 with TRBJ2-5; possible D gene TRBD2, 5 bases. V gave up 7 bases and J gave up 5 bases, with 15 bases separating them. Germline V gene data show CDR1 as SGHRS and CDR2 as YFSETQ. The CDR3 is made up of 13 amino acids. The CDR3, as DNA: TGCGCCAGCGGAACGCTAGCAGATGAGACCCAGTACTTC. Translated, it gives CASGTLADETQYF.

The chain joins TRBV12-3 or TRBV12-4 to TRBJ2-7; no clear D. Trimming removed 7 bases from V and 6 bases from J, with 13 bases in between. The CDR3 contains 12 residues. The CDR3, as DNA: TGTGCCAGCACCTCCGTCCCCTTCGAGCAGTACTTC. Amino acids: CASTSVPFEQYF.

V gene TRBV19 combines with J gene TRBJ2-1; 10 positions agree with TRBD1. Germline loops: CDR1 LNHDA, CDR2 SQIVND (reference sequence). The junction had 10 bases not matched to a gene; V was cut back by 5 bases and J by 9 bases. The CDR3 is 15 amino acids. CDR3 sequence: CASSPRQGAVGEQFF. The CDR3 DNA is TGTGCCAGTAGTCCGAGACAGGGGGCGGTTGGTGAGCAGTTCTTC. Full variable domain (missing parts from reference TRBV19 and TRBJ2-1): DGGITQSPKYLFRKEGQNVTLSCEQNLNHDAMYWYRQDPGQGLRLIYYSQIVNDFQKGDIAEGYSVSREKKESFPLTVTSAQKNPTAFYLCASSPRQGAVGEQFFGPGTRLTVL.

The DNA for the CDR3 is TGTGCCAGCAGCGTAGGAGGCAACTCTGGGGCCAACGTCCTGACTTTC. Its protein is CASSVGGNSGANVLTF. The V gene is TRBV9, the J gene TRBJ2-6; D uncertain. V shed 0 bases and J shed 0 bases, with 7 bases lying between them. The CDR3 is 16 residues long. Germline values: CDR1 SGDLS, CDR2 YYNGEE.